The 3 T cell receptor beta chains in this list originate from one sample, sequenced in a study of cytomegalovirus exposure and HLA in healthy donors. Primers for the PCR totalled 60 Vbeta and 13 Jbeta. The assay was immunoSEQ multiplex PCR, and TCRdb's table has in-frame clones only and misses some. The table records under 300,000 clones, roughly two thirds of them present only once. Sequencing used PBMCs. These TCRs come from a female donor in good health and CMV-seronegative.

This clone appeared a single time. The CDR3 nucleotides read TGTGCCAGCAGTCAAGGCACCCAGGGGTACGAGCAGTACTTC. Residues: CASSQGTQGYEQYF. V gene TRBV6-5 combines with J gene TRBJ2-7, with a tentative D call TRBD1 (6 bases). Germline V CDR1 and CDR2: MNHEY, SVGAGI. Trimming took off 5 bases at V and 4 bases at J, with 15 bases between the two ends. The CDR3 is 14 amino acids.

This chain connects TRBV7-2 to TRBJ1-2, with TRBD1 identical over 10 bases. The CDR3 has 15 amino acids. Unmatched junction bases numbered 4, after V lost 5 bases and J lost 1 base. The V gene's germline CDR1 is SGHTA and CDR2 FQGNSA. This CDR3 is CASSDRGRLNYGYTF. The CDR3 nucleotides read TGTGCCAGCAGCGACAGGGGGCGGCTTAACTATGGCTACACCTTC.

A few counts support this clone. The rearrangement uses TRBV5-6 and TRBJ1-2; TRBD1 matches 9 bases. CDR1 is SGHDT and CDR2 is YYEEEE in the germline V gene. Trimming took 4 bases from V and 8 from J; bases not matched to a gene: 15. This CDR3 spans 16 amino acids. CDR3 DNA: TGTGCCAGCAGCCCGCTACAGGGGGCTCAATATATAGGCTACACCTTC. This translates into CASSPLQGAQYIGYTF.